Below, one T cell receptor beta chain is given with its context. This sample stems from a study of blood T cell repertoires in COVID-19. The CDR3 is made up of 18 amino acids. Trimming took 3 bases from V and 2 from J, leaving 20 bases between them. Method: immunoSEQ multiplex PCR; TCRdb's copy keeps in-frame clones and lacks some. The table has about 140,000 clones, 75% to 90% seen once. The V gene is TRBV23-1, the J gene TRBJ2-4; perhaps TRBD1 as D (6 bases). TRBV23-1 is an ORF for which the function is uncertain. The receptor's source is a man aged 65 to 85 who had recovered from COVID-19. Source material: peripheral blood. CDR3 loop: CASSHPRVAGETKNIQYF. The CDR3 DNA reads as TGCGCCAGCAGTCACCCAAGAGTGGCAGGGGAAACCAAAAACATTCAGTACTTC.